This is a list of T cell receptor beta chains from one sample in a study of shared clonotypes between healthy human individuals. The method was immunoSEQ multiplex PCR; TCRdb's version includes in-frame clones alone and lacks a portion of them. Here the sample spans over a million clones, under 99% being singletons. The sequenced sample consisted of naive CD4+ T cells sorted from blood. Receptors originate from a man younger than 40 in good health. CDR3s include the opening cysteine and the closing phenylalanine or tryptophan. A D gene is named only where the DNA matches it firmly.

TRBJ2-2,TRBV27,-,CASSFGGKVGELFF,TGTGCCAGCAGTTTTGGAGGGAAGGTCGGGGAGCTGTTTTTT
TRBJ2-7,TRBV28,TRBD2,CATTSGNSYEQYF,TGTGCCACCACTAGCGGGAACTCCTACGAGCAGTACTTC
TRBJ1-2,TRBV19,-,CASRLGSGTPNYGYTF,TGTGCCAGTAGACTCGGTTCGGGGACCCCTAACTATGGCTACACCTTC
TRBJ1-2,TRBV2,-,CASLSRGGGDGYTF,TGTGCCAGCCTTTCTAGGGGTGGAGGAGACGGCTACACCTTC
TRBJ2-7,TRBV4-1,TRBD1,CASSRILGTEGADEQYF,TGCGCCAGCAGCCGTATATTAGGGACAGAGGGGGCGGACGAGCAGTACTTC
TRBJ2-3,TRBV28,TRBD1,CASSLPRQGNTDTQYF,TGTGCCAGCAGTTTACCACGACAGGGGAACACAGATACGCAGTATTTT
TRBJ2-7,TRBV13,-,CASSLQGSYEQYF,TGTGCCAGCAGCCTACAGGGTTCCTACGAGCAGTACTTC
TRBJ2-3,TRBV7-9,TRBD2,CASSKRELKDTQYF,TGTGCCAGCAGCAAGCGGGAGTTGAAAGATACGCAGTATTTT
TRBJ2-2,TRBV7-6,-,CASSLGLSGPVTGELFF,-
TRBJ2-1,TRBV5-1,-,CASRPPVGDEQFF,TGCGCCAGCAGACCACCGGTGGGAGATGAGCAGTTCTTC
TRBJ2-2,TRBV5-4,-,CASSRNTGSNTGELFF,TGTGCCAGCAGCCGAAACACAGGATCGAACACCGGGGAGCTGTTTTTT
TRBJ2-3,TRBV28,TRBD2,CASSSDGLRGTSRYF,TGTGCCAGCAGTAGCGACGGGTTGAGAGGGACTAGTAGGTATTTT
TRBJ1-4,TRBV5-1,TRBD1,CASSIGQGEKLFF,TGCGCCAGCAGCATCGGACAGGGAGAAAAACTGTTTTTT
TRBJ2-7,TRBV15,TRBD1,CATSGRDRGAGEQYF,TGTGCCACCAGCGGCCGGGACAGGGGGGCTGGTGAGCAGTACTTC
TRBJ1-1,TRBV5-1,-,CASSLMGANTEAFF,TGCGCCAGCAGCTTGATGGGGGCGAACACTGAAGCTTTCTTT
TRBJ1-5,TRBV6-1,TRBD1,CASTPGQVLNQPQHF,TGTGCCAGCACACCGGGACAGGTCCTTAATCAGCCCCAGCATTTT
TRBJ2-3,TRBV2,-,CASLGTYTDTQYF,TGTGCCAGCCTGGGGACCTACACAGATACGCAGTATTTT
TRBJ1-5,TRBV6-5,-,CASSYAKPSNQPQHF,TGTGCCAGCAGTTACGCTAAGCCTAGCAATCAGCCCCAGCATTTT
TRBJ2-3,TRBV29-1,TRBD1,CSVDRGQLLKGDTQYF,TGCAGCGTTGACCGGGGACAGCTTCTAAAAGGGGATACGCAGTATTTT